This is a list of T cell receptor beta chains from one sample in a study of blood T cells in healthy people across ages. TCRdb fed the 5' RACE reads into MiXCR, producing one record per CDR3 protein. The sample contains hundreds of thousands of distinct CDR3 sequences, 25% of which appear only once. The data also belong to a second study, concerning T cells of mothers and their children.

Source material: blood. The receptor source for this set is a boy between 10 and 17 years old in good health. Both conserved end residues are part of each CDR3. The D gene is left open where the match is weak. Expanded clones get a size class; other rows say once, few or many, or leave the size out.

V gene: TRBV5-1; clone size: -; J gene: TRBJ2-6; D gene: -; CDR3 protein: CASSFTGTGANVLTF; CDR3 DNA: TGCGCCAGCAGCTTCACAGGGACCGGGGCCAACGTCCTGACTTTC
V gene: TRBV4-2; clone size: -; J gene: TRBJ1-4; D gene: -; CDR3 protein: CASSQDLGVGNEKLFF; CDR3 DNA: TGTGCCAGCAGCCAAGATTTGGGGGTGGGGAATGAAAAACTGTTTTTT
V gene: TRBV20-1; clone size: -; J gene: TRBJ1-2; D gene: -; CDR3 protein: CSASPAFGGYTF; CDR3 DNA: TGCAGTGCTAGCCCAGCATTCGGTGGCTACACCTTC
V gene: TRBV6-1; clone size: few; J gene: TRBJ2-7; D gene: -; CDR3 protein: CASSEDSWIAYEQYF; CDR3 DNA: TGTGCCAGCAGTGAGGACTCGTGGATAGCCTACGAGCAGTACTTC
V gene: TRBV28; clone size: -; J gene: TRBJ1-2; D gene: -; CDR3 protein: CASSLYRLYGYTF; CDR3 DNA: TGCGCCAGCAGTTTATACAGGCTCTATGGCTACACCTTC
V gene: TRBV4-2; clone size: few; J gene: TRBJ1-5; D gene: TRBD1; CDR3 protein: CASSQPGTDNQPQHF; CDR3 DNA: TGTGCCAGCAGCCAACCCGGGACAGACAATCAGCCCCAGCATTTT
V gene: TRBV7-9; clone size: few; J gene: TRBJ2-1; D gene: -; CDR3 protein: CASSSFGRYNEQFF; CDR3 DNA: TGTGCCAGCAGCTCGTTTGGGAGGTACAATGAGCAGTTCTTC
V gene: TRBV3-1; clone size: -; J gene: TRBJ2-5; D gene: TRBD1; CDR3 protein: CASSQDGTGSLF; CDR3 DNA: TGTGCCAGCAGCCAAGATGGGACAGGGTCCCTTTTC
V gene: TRBV28; clone size: -; J gene: TRBJ2-1; D gene: TRBD2; CDR3 protein: CASRGLAGDNEQFF; CDR3 DNA: TGTGCCAGCAGGGGACTAGCGGGGGACAATGAGCAGTTCTTC
V gene: TRBV3-1; clone size: -; J gene: TRBJ2-5; D gene: TRBD2; CDR3 protein: CASSQDSGRETQYF; CDR3 DNA: TGTGCCAGCAGCCAAGATAGCGGGCGAGAGACCCAGTACTTC
V gene: TRBV12-3/TRBV12-4; clone size: few; J gene: TRBJ2-1; D gene: TRBD2; CDR3 protein: CASSPMTSGLFDEQFF; CDR3 DNA: TGTGCCAGCAGCCCTATGACTAGCGGGTTGTTCGATGAGCAGTTCTTC
V gene: TRBV14; clone size: -; J gene: TRBJ1-5; D gene: TRBD1; CDR3 protein: CASSSTGVNQPQHF; CDR3 DNA: TGTGCCAGCAGCTCTACAGGGGTCAATCAGCCCCAGCATTTT
V gene: TRBV20-1; clone size: -; J gene: TRBJ2-1; D gene: -; CDR3 protein: CSARDEWFYNEQFF; CDR3 DNA: TGCAGTGCTAGGGACGAATGGTTCTACAATGAGCAGTTCTTC
V gene: TRBV6-7; clone size: few; J gene: TRBJ2-7; D gene: TRBD2; CDR3 protein: CANGTSGHRGQYF; CDR3 DNA: TGTGCCAATGGGACTAGCGGGCACAGGGGGCAGTACTTC
V gene: TRBV7-9; clone size: many; J gene: TRBJ1-5; D gene: -; CDR3 protein: CASSLGGANQPQHF; CDR3 DNA: TGTGCCAGCAGCTTAGGAGGGGCCAATCAGCCCCAGCATTTT
V gene: TRBV3-1; clone size: -; J gene: TRBJ2-1; D gene: -; CDR3 protein: CASSQRGGNEQFF; CDR3 DNA: TGTGCCAGCAGCCAAAGAGGGGGCAATGAGCAGTTCTTC
V gene: TRBV6-2/TRBV6-3; clone size: -; J gene: TRBJ2-1; D gene: TRBD2; CDR3 protein: CASSSGGEQTSGGFEQFF; CDR3 DNA: TGTGCCAGCAGTTCTGGGGGGGAACAGACTAGCGGGGGGTTTGAGCAGTTCTTC
V gene: TRBV20-1; clone size: -; J gene: TRBJ2-1; D gene: TRBD2; CDR3 protein: CSARTSGNFYNEQFF; CDR3 DNA: TGCAGTGCCCGGACTAGCGGGAATTTTTACAATGAGCAGTTCTTC
V gene: TRBV20-1; clone size: -; J gene: TRBJ2-3; D gene: -; CDR3 protein: CSAREAKRDSTDTQYF; CDR3 DNA: TGCAGTGCTAGAGAGGCTAAAAGAGATAGCACAGATACGCAGTATTTT
V gene: TRBV27; clone size: -; J gene: TRBJ2-5; D gene: -; CDR3 protein: CASSSIGQETQYF; CDR3 DNA: TGTGCCAGCAGTTCAATAGGACAAGAGACCCAGTACTTC
V gene: TRBV7-2; clone size: few; J gene: TRBJ1-6; D gene: TRBD1; CDR3 protein: CASSDGDSILNSPLHF; CDR3 DNA: TGTGCCAGCAGCGACGGGGACAGTATCCTTAATTCACCCCTCCACTTT
V gene: TRBV29-1; clone size: -; J gene: TRBJ2-7; D gene: TRBD1; CDR3 protein: CSVAGGAFEQYF; CDR3 DNA: TGCAGCGTTGCAGGGGGCGCGTTCGAGCAGTACTTC
V gene: TRBV7-6; clone size: -; J gene: TRBJ2-7; D gene: TRBD1; CDR3 protein: CASSRNRDSDYEQYF; CDR3 DNA: TGTGCCAGCAGCCGTAACCGGGACAGTGACTACGAGCAGTACTTC
V gene: TRBV10-3; clone size: few; J gene: TRBJ2-1; D gene: TRBD1; CDR3 protein: CAISMDRGDEQFF; CDR3 DNA: TGTGCCATCAGTATGGACAGGGGCGATGAGCAGTTCTTC
V gene: TRBV29-1; clone size: -; J gene: TRBJ1-1; D gene: TRBD1; CDR3 protein: CSVVGTGTGSRTEAFF; CDR3 DNA: TGCAGCGTTGTAGGGACCGGGACAGGGTCGAGGACTGAAGCTTTCTTT
V gene: TRBV4-3; clone size: -; J gene: TRBJ2-3; D gene: TRBD2; CDR3 protein: CASSQDPVPGGGSTDTQYF; CDR3 DNA: TGCGCCAGCAGCCAAGACCCCGTCCCTGGCGGGGGGAGCACAGATACGCAGTATTTT
V gene: TRBV6-5; clone size: -; J gene: TRBJ2-5; D gene: -; CDR3 protein: CASSHQGNRETQYF; CDR3 DNA: TGTGCCAGCAGTCACCAGGGGAATCGAGAGACCCAGTACTTC
V gene: TRBV18; clone size: -; J gene: TRBJ2-2; D gene: TRBD2; CDR3 protein: CASSPRLAAGYTGELFF; CDR3 DNA: TGTGCCAGCTCACCGCGACTAGCGGCCGGCTACACCGGGGAGCTGTTTTTT
V gene: TRBV3-1; clone size: many; J gene: TRBJ2-2; D gene: TRBD2; CDR3 protein: CASSQFGTSGTGELFF; CDR3 DNA: TGTGCCAGCAGCCAATTCGGGACTAGCGGCACCGGGGAGCTGTTTTTT
V gene: TRBV12-3/TRBV12-4; clone size: -; J gene: TRBJ1-5; D gene: -; CDR3 protein: CASSLTGQQPQHF; CDR3 DNA: TGTGCCAGCAGTTTAACGGGGCAACAGCCCCAGCATTTT
V gene: TRBV15; clone size: few; J gene: TRBJ2-1; D gene: -; CDR3 protein: CATSRGAESYNEQFF; CDR3 DNA: TGTGCCACCAGCAGAGGGGCGGAGTCCTACAATGAGCAGTTCTTC
V gene: TRBV14; clone size: few; J gene: TRBJ1-2; D gene: -; CDR3 protein: CASSQVLKFGDKLNYGYTF; CDR3 DNA: TGTGCCAGCAGCCAAGTTCTGAAGTTCGGGGATAAACTTAACTATGGCTACACCTTC
V gene: TRBV28; clone size: few; J gene: TRBJ2-3; D gene: -; CDR3 protein: CASSFPSSGLTTDTQYF; CDR3 DNA: TGTGCCAGCAGTTTCCCCAGCAGCGGGCTCACCACAGATACGCAGTATTTT
V gene: TRBV7-8; clone size: few; J gene: TRBJ1-4; D gene: -; CDR3 protein: CASSLRGFFEKLFF; CDR3 DNA: TGTGCCAGCAGCTTAAGGGGATTTTTTGAAAAACTGTTTTTT
V gene: TRBV6-5; clone size: -; J gene: TRBJ2-3; D gene: -; CDR3 protein: CASSYWESRGGDTQYF; CDR3 DNA: TGTGCCAGCAGTTACTGGGAGAGTAGGGGAGGAGATACGCAGTATTTT
V gene: TRBV6-5; clone size: -; J gene: TRBJ1-3; D gene: TRBD1; CDR3 protein: CASSSQGVISGNTIYF; CDR3 DNA: TGTGCCAGCAGTTCACAGGGGGTCATCTCTGGAAACACCATATATTTT
V gene: TRBV12-3/TRBV12-4; clone size: many; J gene: TRBJ2-1; D gene: -; CDR3 protein: CASSLGQEQFF; CDR3 DNA: TGTGCCAGCAGCTTAGGACAGGAGCAGTTCTTC
V gene: TRBV7-6; clone size: -; J gene: TRBJ2-1; D gene: TRBD2; CDR3 protein: CASSPGTSGTRSYNEQFF; CDR3 DNA: TGTGCCAGCAGCCCCGGGACTAGCGGGACCCGCTCCTACAATGAGCAGTTCTTC
V gene: TRBV11-2; clone size: -; J gene: TRBJ2-1; D gene: -; CDR3 protein: CASSPGTPRDEQFF; CDR3 DNA: TGTGCCAGCAGCCCAGGGACTCCTCGGGATGAGCAGTTCTTC
V gene: TRBV7-9; clone size: -; J gene: TRBJ1-1; D gene: -; CDR3 protein: CASSSLDRTEAFF; CDR3 DNA: TGTGCCAGCAGCTCTTTGGATAGGACTGAAGCTTTCTTT
V gene: TRBV7-9; clone size: -; J gene: TRBJ1-2; D gene: -; CDR3 protein: CASGGSVGGGYTF; CDR3 DNA: TGTGCCAGCGGCGGGAGTGTCGGGGGCGGCTACACCTTC
V gene: TRBV29-1; clone size: few; J gene: TRBJ2-7; D gene: -; CDR3 protein: CSVRKSYEQYF; CDR3 DNA: TGCAGCGTTAGGAAAAGCTACGAGCAGTACTTC
V gene: TRBV2; clone size: few; J gene: TRBJ2-1; D gene: TRBD2; CDR3 protein: CASSERLAGGHEQFF; CDR3 DNA: TGTGCCAGCAGTGAGCGTCTAGCGGGGGGGCATGAGCAGTTCTTC
V gene: TRBV6-1; clone size: -; J gene: TRBJ1-1; D gene: -; CDR3 protein: CASSDASGTNTEAFF; CDR3 DNA: TGTGCCAGCAGTGATGCGTCGGGGACTAACACTGAAGCTTTCTTT
V gene: TRBV3-1; clone size: few; J gene: TRBJ1-4; D gene: -; CDR3 protein: CASSQEVRGEKLFF; CDR3 DNA: TGTGCCAGCAGCCAAGAAGTCAGGGGTGAAAAACTGTTTTTT
V gene: TRBV2; clone size: few; J gene: TRBJ2-1; D gene: TRBD2; CDR3 protein: CASSEEEASGIREYF; CDR3 DNA: TGTGCCAGCAGTGAAGAGGAGGCTAGCGGGATAAGAGAATACTTC